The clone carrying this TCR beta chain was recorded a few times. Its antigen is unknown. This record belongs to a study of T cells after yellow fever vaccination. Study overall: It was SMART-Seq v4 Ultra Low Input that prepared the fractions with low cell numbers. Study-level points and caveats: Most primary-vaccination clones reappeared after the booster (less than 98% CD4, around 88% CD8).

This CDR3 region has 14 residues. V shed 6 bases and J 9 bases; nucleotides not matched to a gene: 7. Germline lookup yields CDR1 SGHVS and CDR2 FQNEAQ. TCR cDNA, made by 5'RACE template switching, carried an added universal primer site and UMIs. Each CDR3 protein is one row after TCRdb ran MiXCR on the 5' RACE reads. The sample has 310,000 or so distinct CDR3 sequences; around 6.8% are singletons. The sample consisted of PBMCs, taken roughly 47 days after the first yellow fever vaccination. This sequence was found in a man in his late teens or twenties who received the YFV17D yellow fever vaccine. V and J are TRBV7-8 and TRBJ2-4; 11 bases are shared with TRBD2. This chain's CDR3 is CASRPLAGASIQYF. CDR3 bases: TGTGCCAGCAGACCACTAGCGGGGGCTAGCATTCAGTACTTC.